The clone carrying this T cell receptor (beta chain) was detected only once. Per germline, CDR1 SGHRS and CDR2 YFSETQ. V was clipped by 6 bases and J by 4 bases; unmatched bases: 11. The length of the CDR3 is 16 residues. The sample is drawn from a study of blood T cell repertoires in COVID-19. Study information: Italy, Spain and the United States were the sources of the convalescent and acute COVID-19 samples. The cDNA or gDNA used as material had been derived from T cells, B-cell-depleted T cells, or PBMCs.

The authors' processing: Researchers report that nucleated cell counts were estimated from reference gene primer amplification. Produced via immunoSEQ multiplex PCR; TCRdb's table is partial and in-frame only. V and J calls plus clone size are reproduced from that table; the DNA served to infer D and trimming. Of 200,000 or so clones in the sample, about 85% were seen once. The sequence was collected from a man aged 70 or older with active or convalescent COVID-19. Sequencing was performed on peripheral blood. The chain links TRBV5-1 to TRBJ2-1, with 9 bases aligning to TRBD1. The CDR3 here is CASTLYGTGKYNEQFF. Here the CDR3 DNA reads TGCGCCAGCACCCTTTACGGGACAGGGAAATACAATGAGCAGTTCTTC.